The clone carrying this T cell receptor beta chain was detected only a few times. Its target is unknown. V was pared by 4 bases and J by 2 bases, with 10 bases between. This CDR3 has 14 amino acids. Germline lookup yields CDR1 SEHNR and CDR2 FQNEAQ (reference sequence). These data belong to a study of T-cell memory formation after mild COVID-19. The study's findings and limits: Pre-infection memory held some responding clones, suggesting pre-existing cross-reactive T cells responded. Researchers report contracting CD4+ clones mostly in CM and EM, with CD8+ clones in EMRA.

The 5'RACE method, run with constant-segment primers, produced TCR alpha and TCR beta cDNA libraries (carrying sample barcodes and UMIs). TCRdb reprocessed the 5' RACE reads via MiXCR and lists one record per CDR3 protein. The sample lists under 250,000 distinct CDR3 sequences; approximately 10% were seen once. The chain couples TRBV7-9 to TRBJ2-3, with D perhaps given as TRBD1 or TRBD2 (5 bases each). The TCR sequence derives from a man in his late teens or twenties who had mild COVID-19 (a few samples of this study predate the infection). Cell type and time point are not known. Input material: PBMCs or a T cell subset sorted from them (not recorded which). The CDR3 nucleotides read TGTGCCAGCAGCTGGGACCGCTCCACAGATACGCAGTATTTT. Translating it yields CASSWDRSTDTQYF.